The T cell receptor (beta chain) described here comes from a study of cytomegalovirus exposure and HLA in healthy donors. Each donor was healthy, and each was a bone marrow donor. V trimming: 4 bases; J trimming: 3 bases; junction bases outside the gene matches: 18. The CDR3 extends over 19 amino acids. Germline V gene sequence: CDR1 LGHNA, CDR2 YSLEER. Findings and limits, study-wide: Later analysis showed TCR association rates varying by HLA locus, highest for DRB1 and lowest for HLA-C. For most TCR beta V segments, an earlier analysis put the productive rate at about 87% or about 30% of the time.

This clone was counted a single time. Its cognate antigen is unknown. With 60 Vbeta and 13 Jbeta primers, the PCR was carried out. TCRdb's table, derived via immunoSEQ multiplex PCR, lists solely in-frame clones and lacks some. The sample includes more than 140,000 clones, roughly four fifths of them seen just once. The sample comprised PBMCs. The clonotype was recovered from a middle-aged woman in good health and CMV-seronegative. The V call is TRBV4-3, the J call TRBJ2-5, with 9 bases lining up with TRBD1. CDR3: CASSREGGTGTPLKETQYF. The CDR3 nucleotides are TGCGCCAGCAGCCGCGAAGGAGGGACAGGGACACCATTAAAAGAGACCCAGTACTTC.